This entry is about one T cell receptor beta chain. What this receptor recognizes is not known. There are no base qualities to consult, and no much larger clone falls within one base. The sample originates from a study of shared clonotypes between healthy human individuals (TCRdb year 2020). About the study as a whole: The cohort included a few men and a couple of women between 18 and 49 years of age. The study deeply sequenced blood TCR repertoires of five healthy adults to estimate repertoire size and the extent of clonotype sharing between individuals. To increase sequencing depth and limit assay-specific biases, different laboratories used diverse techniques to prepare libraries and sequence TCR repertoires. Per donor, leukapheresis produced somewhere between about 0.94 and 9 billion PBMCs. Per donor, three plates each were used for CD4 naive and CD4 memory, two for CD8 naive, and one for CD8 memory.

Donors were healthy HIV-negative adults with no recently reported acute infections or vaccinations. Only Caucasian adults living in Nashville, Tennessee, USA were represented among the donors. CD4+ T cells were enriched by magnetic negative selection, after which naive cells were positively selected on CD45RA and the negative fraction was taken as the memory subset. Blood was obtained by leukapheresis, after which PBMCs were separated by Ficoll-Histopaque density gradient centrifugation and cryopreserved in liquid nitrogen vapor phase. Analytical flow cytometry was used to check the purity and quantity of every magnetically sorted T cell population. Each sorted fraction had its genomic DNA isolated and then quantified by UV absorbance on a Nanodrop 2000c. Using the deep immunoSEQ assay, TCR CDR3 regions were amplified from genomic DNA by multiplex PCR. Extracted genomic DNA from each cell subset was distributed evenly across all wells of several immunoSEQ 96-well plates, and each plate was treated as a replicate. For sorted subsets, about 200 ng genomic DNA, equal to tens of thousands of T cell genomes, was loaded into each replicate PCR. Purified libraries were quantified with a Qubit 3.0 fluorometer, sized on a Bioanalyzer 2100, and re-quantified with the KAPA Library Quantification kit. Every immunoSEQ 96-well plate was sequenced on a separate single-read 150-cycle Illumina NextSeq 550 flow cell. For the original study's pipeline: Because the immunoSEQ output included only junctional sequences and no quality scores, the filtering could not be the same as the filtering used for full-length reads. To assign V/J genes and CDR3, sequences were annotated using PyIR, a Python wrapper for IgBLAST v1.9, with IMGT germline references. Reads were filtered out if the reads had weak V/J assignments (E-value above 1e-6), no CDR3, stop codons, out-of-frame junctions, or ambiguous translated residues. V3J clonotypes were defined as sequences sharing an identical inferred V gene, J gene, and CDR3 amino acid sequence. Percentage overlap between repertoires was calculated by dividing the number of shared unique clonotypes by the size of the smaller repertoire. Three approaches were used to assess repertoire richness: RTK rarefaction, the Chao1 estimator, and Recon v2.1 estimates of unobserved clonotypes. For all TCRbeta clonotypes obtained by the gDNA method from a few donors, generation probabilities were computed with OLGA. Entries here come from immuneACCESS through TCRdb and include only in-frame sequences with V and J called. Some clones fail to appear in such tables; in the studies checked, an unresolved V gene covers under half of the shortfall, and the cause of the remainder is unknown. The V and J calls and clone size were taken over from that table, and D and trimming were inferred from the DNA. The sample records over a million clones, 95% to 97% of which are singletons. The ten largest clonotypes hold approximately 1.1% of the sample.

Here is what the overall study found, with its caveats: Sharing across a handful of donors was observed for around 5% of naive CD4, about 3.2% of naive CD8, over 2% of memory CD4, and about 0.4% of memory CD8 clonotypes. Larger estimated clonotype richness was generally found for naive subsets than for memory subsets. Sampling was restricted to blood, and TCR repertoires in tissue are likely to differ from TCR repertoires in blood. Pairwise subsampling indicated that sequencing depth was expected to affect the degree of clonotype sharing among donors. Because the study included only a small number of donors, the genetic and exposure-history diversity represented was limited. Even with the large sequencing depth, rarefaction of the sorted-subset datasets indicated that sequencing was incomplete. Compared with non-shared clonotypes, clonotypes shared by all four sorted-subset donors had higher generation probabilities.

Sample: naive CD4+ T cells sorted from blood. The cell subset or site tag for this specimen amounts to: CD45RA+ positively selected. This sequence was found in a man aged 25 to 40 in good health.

This receptor carries the CDR3 CASSPMTGGSYEQYF. The DNA sequence reads TGTGCCAGCTCACCAATGACAGGGGGCTCCTACGAGCAGTACTTC. The chain links TRBV18 with TRBJ2-7, with 9 central nucleotides matching TRBD1. The germline V gene gives CDR1 as KGHSH and CDR2 as LQKENI. The junction shows trimming of 2 bases on V and 0 bases on J, and the gene matches do not reach 2 bases of it. The CDR3 holds 15 amino acids from the cysteine to the phenylalanine. The retained sequence is limited to the CDR3, 45 bases, with the frame set at the first base.